This TCR beta chain was retrieved from a study of blood T cell repertoires in COVID-19. CDR3 length equals 17 residues. Germline V gene lookup returns CDR1 SEHNR and CDR2 FQNEAQ (reference sequence). Trimming left V 3 bases short and J 4 bases short, with 18 bases between. Sequencing was performed with immunoSEQ multiplex PCR; in TCRdb, only in-frame clones are kept and a portion is missing. The sample carries just over 85,000 clones, roughly nine tenths recorded once. The J gene is TRBJ1-4, the V gene TRBV7-9, with D possibly being TRBD1 (5 bases). The material sequenced was peripheral blood. This TCR derives from a man aged 50 to 60 with acute or convalescent COVID-19. The chain's CDR3 is CASSLARDGPFNEKLFF. The DNA for the CDR3 is TGTGCCAGCAGCTTGGCCAGGGATGGGCCTTTTAATGAAAAACTGTTTTTT.